A single sample is the source of the 29 T cell receptor beta chains below, sequenced in a study of T cell changes during pregnancy in multiple sclerosis. TCRdb's table, derived via immunoSEQ multiplex PCR, lists solely in-frame clones and lacks some. The profile shows approximately 88,000 clones, approximately 94% of them singletons. The sequencing here drew on peripheral blood, taken in the third trimester of pregnancy. These receptors came from a female donor with multiple sclerosis, enrolled in a pregnancy study.

The chain joins TRBV2 to TRBJ1-1; TRBD1 matches at 8 bases. V lost 4 bases, J lost 1 base, and 8 bases stayed unmatched. The CDR3 totals 16 residues. From germline, CDR1 is SNHLY and CDR2 FYNNEI. In nucleotides, the CDR3 is TGTGCCAGCAGTGGGGGGCTGGGACAGGAGAACACTGAAGCTTTCTTT. Translating gives CASSGGLGQENTEAFF.

The V call is TRBV7-9, the J call TRBJ1-1; TRBD1 aligns across 9 bases. Trimming removed 5 bases from V and 0 bases from J; junction bases left unmatched: 7. The CDR3 is 16 amino acids. Looked up from germline, CDR1 is SEHNR and CDR2 is FQNEAQ (reference sequence). The CDR3, as DNA: TGTGCCAGCAGCCCCGGGGACAGGGACATGAACACTGAAGCTTTCTTT. It is translated as CASSPGDRDMNTEAFF. Filled out from reference TRBV7-9 and TRBJ1-1, the complete variable domain reads DTGVSQNPRHKITKRGQNVTFRCDPISEHNRLYWYRQTLGQGPEFLTYFQNEAQLEKSRLLSDRFSAERPKGSFSTLEIQRTEQGDSAMYLCASSPGDRDMNTEAFFGQGTRLTVV.

The chain recombines TRBV5-1 with TRBJ2-5; weak D call: TRBD1 (6 bases). Trimming took off 0 bases at V and 5 bases at J, with 11 bases between the two ends. This CDR3 region has 14 residues. CDR1 and CDR2 (germline): SGHRS, YFSETQ. The DNA for the CDR3 is TGCGCCAGCAGCTTGGGGGGGCGCAAGGAGACCCAGTACTTC. Its translation: CASSLGGRKETQYF.

This chain links TRBV5-1 with TRBJ2-3, with TRBD2 identical over 10 bases. The CDR3 covers 17 residues. Germline CDR1 is SGHRS and CDR2 is YFSETQ. Unmatched junction bases numbered 12, after V lost 4 bases and J lost 4 bases. Here the CDR3 DNA reads TGCGCCAGCAGCGCCCTAGCGGGAGCACCAGGGGCAGATACGCAGTATTTT. Its protein product is CASSALAGAPGADTQYF.

V is TRBV9 and J is TRBJ1-2; 11 bases are shared with TRBD1. CDR1 and CDR2 (germline): SGDLS, YYNGEE. The trim removed 5 bases at V and 8 bases at J, leaving 5 bases unmatched. This CDR3 spans 13 amino acids. CDR3 protein: CASRGTGGTGYTF. CDR3 bases: TGTGCCAGCAGAGGGACAGGGGGAACAGGCTACACCTTC.

The V and J genes are TRBV7-9 and TRBJ2-7, with a tentative D call TRBD2 (6 bases). CDR1 SEHNR and CDR2 FQNEAQ come from the germline V gene (reference sequence). This CDR3 has 13 residues. V lost 1 base, J lost 4 bases, and 8 bases lay in between. The CDR3 here is CASSLGREYEQYF. The CDR3 bases are TGTGCCAGCAGCTTAGGGCGGGAATACGAGCAGTACTTC.

The CDR3 DNA reads as TGTGCCAGCAGGGGAGGCCTACACTATGGCTACACCTTC. Translated, it gives CASRGGLHYGYTF. The rearrangement links TRBV28 to TRBJ1-2; D not resolved. Trimming stripped 6 bases from V and 3 bases from J, with 11 bases between. This CDR3 has 13 amino acids. Germline V gene lookup returns CDR1 MDHEN and CDR2 SYDVKM.

V and J are TRBV5-1 and TRBJ2-1, with TRBD2 matching over 8 bases. Unmatched junction bases numbered 10, after V lost 3 bases and J lost 8 bases. The CDR3 loop spans 15 amino acids. Germline CDR1 and CDR2: SGHRS and YFSETQ. The CDR3 DNA is TGCGCCAGCAGCTCCGAGAAGCGGGAGTGGGATGAGCAGTTCTTC. Residues: CASSSEKREWDEQFF. The complete variable domain, with remaining parts taken from reference TRBV5-1 and TRBJ2-1, reads KAGVTQTPRYLIKTRGQQVTLSCSPISGHRSVSWYQQTPGQGLQFLFEYFSETQRNKGNFPGRFSGRQFSNSRSEMNVSTLELGDSALYLCASSSEKREWDEQFFGPGTRLTVL.

The rearrangement links TRBV5-4 to TRBJ2-1; 7 bases align to TRBD1. The germline gives CDR1 SGHNT, CDR2 YYREEE (reference sequence). Trimming at V came to 4 bases and at J to 2 bases, leaving 6 bases not matched to a gene. This CDR3 is built from 15 residues. This CDR3 reads CASSRTGGTYNEQFF. The CDR3, as DNA: TGTGCCAGCAGCCGGACAGGAGGTACCTACAATGAGCAGTTCTTC.

The chain uses TRBV19 and TRBJ2-1; D perhaps matches TRBD1 (6 bases). The CDR3 is 14 amino acids. Germline V gene lookup returns CDR1 LNHDA and CDR2 SQIVND (reference sequence). V was trimmed by 3 bases and J by 9 bases, leaving 15 bases between them. CDR3 sequence reads: CASSIAAGVPEQFF. As DNA, the CDR3 is TGTGCCAGTAGTATCGCGGCAGGGGTACCTGAGCAGTTCTTC.

The V gene is TRBV6-5, the J gene TRBJ1-1; D not resolved. Trimming took 2 bases from V and 1 from J, leaving 5 bases between them. The CDR3 is 13 amino acids. Germline V gives CDR1 MNHEY, CDR2 SVGAGI. The CDR3 is CASSYGGNTEAFF. The CDR3 coding sequence is TGTGCCAGCAGTTACGGCGGGAACACTGAAGCTTTCTTT.

The chain is built from TRBV6-4 and TRBJ2-1, with TRBD2 as a possible D gene (7 bases). Germline CDR1 reads MRHNA; CDR2 reads SNTAGT. The CDR3 spans 16 residues. V lost 4 bases to trimming and J lost 7 bases, with 20 bases between them. The CDR3 here is CASSVKGGEWENEQFF. CDR3 nucleotides: TGTGCCAGCAGTGTCAAAGGGGGGGAGTGGGAAAATGAGCAGTTCTTC.

Written as DNA, the CDR3 is TGTGCCAGCAGCCAGTCGGGAGTCTACAATGAGCAGTTCTTC. It encodes CASSQSGVYNEQFF. The V gene is TRBV4-2, the J gene TRBJ2-1, with D perhaps TRBD2 (6 bases). The CDR3 sequence is 14 residues long. Germline CDR1 is LGHNA and CDR2 is YNFKEQ. V was pared by 3 bases and J by 3 bases, with 9 bases between.

The rearrangement uses TRBV29-1 and TRBJ2-2, with D unclear. The V end lost 2 bases, the J end lost 7 bases, and 8 bases lay between the germline ends. This CDR3 is built from 12 residues. Germline V CDR1 and CDR2: SQVTM, ANQGSEA. CDR3 sequence reads: CSVERVDGELFF. DNA for the CDR3: TGCAGCGTTGAACGAGTTGACGGGGAGCTGTTTTTT.

This chain joins TRBV6-7 and TRBJ2-7; the match to TRBD1 covers 8 bases. TRBV6-7 is placed among ORFs of uncertain function. J lost 0 bases, V lost 4 bases, and 8 bases had no gene match. The CDR3 contains 16 residues. The CDR3 is CASSSSRGPPSYEQYF. CDR3 DNA: TGTGCCAGCAGTTCATCCAGGGGGCCACCCTCCTACGAGCAGTACTTC.

The rearrangement uses TRBV7-9 and TRBJ2-7; 8 bases map to TRBD1. The germline V gene has CDR1 SEHNR and CDR2 FQNEAQ (reference sequence). With V trimmed by 5 bases and J by 3 bases, 12 bases remained unmatched. The CDR3 runs 16 residues. CDR3 sequence: CASSIPPGQDSYEQYF. Written as DNA, the CDR3 is TGTGCCAGCAGCATCCCCCCGGGACAGGACAGCTACGAGCAGTACTTC.

The chain employs TRBV19 and TRBJ2-7; 10 bases match TRBD2. J was trimmed by 6 bases and V by 3 bases; bases with no gene match: 5. The CDR3 totals 14 residues. Germline V gene sequence: CDR1 LNHDA, CDR2 SQIVND (reference sequence). CDR3 residues: CASSMRLAGLEQYF. Written as DNA, the CDR3 is TGTGCCAGTAGTATGCGACTAGCGGGTCTCGAGCAGTACTTC.

V and J are TRBV5-1 and TRBJ2-1, with TRBD2 identical over 10 bases. The CDR3 loop spans 14 amino acids. CDR1 is SGHRS and CDR2 is YFSETQ in the germline V gene. V gave up 2 bases and J gave up 5 bases; unmatched junction bases: 1. The CDR3 here is CASSFLAGDNEQFF. In DNA, the CDR3 is TGCGCCAGCAGCTTCCTAGCGGGAGACAATGAGCAGTTCTTC.

V gene TRBV28 combines with J gene TRBJ2-7; 8 bases line up with TRBD2. This CDR3 is 13 amino acids long. Germline values: CDR1 MDHEN, CDR2 SYDVKM. V trimming: 6 bases; J trimming: 7 bases; junction bases outside the gene matches: 8. CDR3 sequence reads: CASRGTSGREQYF. The CDR3 DNA reads TGTGCCAGCAGAGGGACTAGTGGGAGAGAGCAGTACTTC. Filled out from reference TRBV28 and TRBJ2-7, the complete variable domain reads DVKVTQSSRYLVKRTGEKVFLECVQDMDHENMFWYRQDPGLGLRLIYFSYDVKMKEKGDIPEGYSVSREKKERFSLILESASTNQTSMYLCASRGTSGREQYFGPGTRLTVT.

The sample holds one count of this clone. The J gene is TRBJ1-2, the V gene TRBV10-2, with D uncertain. V was shortened by 3 bases and J by 4 bases, with 12 bases between the two germline ends. Looked up from germline, CDR1 is WSHSY and CDR2 is SAAADI. This CDR3 has 14 amino acids. CDR3 region: CASSEDMGGYGYTF. CDR3 DNA: TGCGCCAGCAGTGAAGACATGGGAGGCTATGGCTACACCTTC.

V is TRBV28 and J is TRBJ2-2; TRBD2 is a possible D gene (5 bases). The CDR3 spans 15 residues. V lost 4 bases and J 6 bases, leaving 15 bases between the germline ends. Germline CDR1 and CDR2: MDHEN and SYDVKM. DNA of the CDR3: TGTGCCAGCAGTTCCCTCCTCCGGGGATCCGGGGAGCTGTTTTTT. Translation gives CASSSLLRGSGELFF.

The chain links TRBV6-5 to TRBJ2-2; D might be TRBD1 (6 bases). The V end was cut by 5 bases, the J end by 4 bases, with 14 bases between. Looked up from germline, CDR1 is MNHEY and CDR2 is SVGAGI. The CDR3 runs to 15 residues. The CDR3 is CASSNTGLSTGELFF. The CDR3, as DNA: TGTGCCAGCAGTAATACAGGGTTAAGCACCGGGGAGCTGTTTTTT.

This chain uses TRBV27 with TRBJ2-7, with TRBD2 identical over 10 bases. The junction had 2 bases not matched to a gene; V was cut back by 6 bases and J by 3 bases. The CDR3 extends over 13 amino acids. Looked up from germline, CDR1 is MNHEY and CDR2 is SMNVEV (reference sequence). The DNA for the CDR3 is TGTGCCAGCAGCTGGACTAGCGGCTACGAGCAGTACTTC. Protein: CASSWTSGYEQYF.

The CDR3 coding sequence is TGTGCCAGCAGCCCCTGGACTAGCGGTCACGGGGAGCTGTTTTTT. Encoded protein: CASSPWTSGHGELFF. This sequence joins TRBV7-2 and TRBJ2-2, with 10 bases matching TRBD2. The CDR3 is 15 amino acids. Germline V gene data show CDR1 as SGHTA and CDR2 as FQGNSA. Germline trimming cut 5 bases from V and 7 bases from J; bases unmatched to any gene: 7.

This chain uses TRBV9 with TRBJ2-1, with D possibly matching TRBD2 (6 bases). The CDR3 is made up of 16 amino acids. Trimming pared 4 bases from V and 3 bases from J, leaving 17 bases between. Germline V gene lookup returns CDR1 SGDLS and CDR2 YYNGEE. This chain's CDR3 is CASSPQLTSSYNEQFF. The CDR3 DNA sequence: TGTGCCAGCAGCCCCCAACTGACTAGTAGCTACAATGAGCAGTTCTTC.

The V and J genes are TRBV5-1 and TRBJ2-7; D is ambiguous. The CDR3 length is 13 residues. Germline V gene sequence: CDR1 SGHRS, CDR2 YFSETQ. Deletions cut 1 base from V and 0 bases from J, with 5 bases between. The CDR3 sequence is CASSLTSSYEQYF. In nucleotides, the CDR3 is TGCGCCAGCAGCTTGACAAGCTCCTACGAGCAGTACTTC.

This chain joins TRBV7-9 and TRBJ2-6, with D possibly TRBD1 on 5 matching bases. Trimming shortened V by 2 bases and J by 0 bases, and 11 bases separated the two germline ends. CDR1 is SEHNR and CDR2 is FQNEAQ in the germline V gene (reference sequence). This CDR3 has 17 residues. Here the CDR3 DNA reads TGTGCCAGCAGCTTACCCCCCGACAGCTCTGGGGCCAACGTCCTGACTTTC. Residues: CASSLPPDSSGANVLTF.

The chain combines TRBV5-5 with TRBJ2-1; 9 bases are shared with TRBD1. CDR1 is SGHKS and CDR2 is YYEKEE in the germline V gene (reference sequence). This CDR3 is 16 amino acids long. V was pared by 4 bases and J by 6 bases, with 11 bases of the junction left unmatched. In DNA form, the CDR3 reads TGTGCCAGCAGCCCGACAGGGGGGCTTGGATTCAATGAGCAGTTCTTC. Amino acids: CASSPTGGLGFNEQFF.

This clone was seen once. The chain joins TRBV6-1 to TRBJ2-4, with 7 nucleotides matching TRBD2. Trimming at V came to 4 bases and at J to 0 bases, leaving 18 bases not matched to a gene. Looked up from germline, CDR1 is MNHNS and CDR2 is SASEGT. CDR3 length: 20 residues. CDR3 sequence (DNA): TGTGCCAGCAGTGGGGGGGGAGGAGGGTTTTCATCCCCAGCCAAAAACATTCAGTACTTC. Encoded protein: CASSGGGGGFSSPAKNIQYF.